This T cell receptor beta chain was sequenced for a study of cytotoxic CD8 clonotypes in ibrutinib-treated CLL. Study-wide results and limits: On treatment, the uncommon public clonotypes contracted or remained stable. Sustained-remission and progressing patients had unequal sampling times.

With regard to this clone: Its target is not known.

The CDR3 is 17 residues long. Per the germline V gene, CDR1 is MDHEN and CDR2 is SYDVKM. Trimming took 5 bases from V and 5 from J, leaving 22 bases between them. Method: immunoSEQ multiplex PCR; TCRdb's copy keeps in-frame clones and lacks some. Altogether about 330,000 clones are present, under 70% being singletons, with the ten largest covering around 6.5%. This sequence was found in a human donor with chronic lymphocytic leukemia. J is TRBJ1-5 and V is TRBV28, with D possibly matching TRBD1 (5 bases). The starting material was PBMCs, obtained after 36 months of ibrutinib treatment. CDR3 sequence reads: CASSPIRARTRDQPQHF. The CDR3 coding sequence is TGTGCCAGCAGTCCCATAAGGGCCAGGACAAGAGATCAGCCCCAGCATTTT. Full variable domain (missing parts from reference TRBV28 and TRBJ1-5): DVKVTQSSRYLVKRTGEKVFLECVQDMDHENMFWYRQDPGLGLRLIYFSYDVKMKEKGDIPEGYSVSREKKERFSLILESASTNQTSMYLCASSPIRARTRDQPQHFGDGTRLSIL.